The next 19 T cell receptor beta chains were all read from a single sample in a study of blood T cells in healthy people across ages. PCR was performed a second time for about 7 to 12 cycles using a sample-barcoded 5' primer and a J-beta primer mix. One entry per CDR3 protein results from TCRdb running MiXCR on the 5' RACE reads. The repertoire holds 800,000 or so distinct CDR3 sequences, with more than 20% as singletons. A further study also used this sample, focusing on T cells of mothers and their children.

The sample comprised blood. The receptors shown here come from a boy between 10 and 17 years old in good health.

The rearrangement uses TRBV3-1 and TRBJ2-5; possible D gene TRBD2, 5 bases. The CDR3 loop spans 15 amino acids. The V gene's germline CDR1 is LGHDT and CDR2 YNNKEL (reference sequence). Trimming left V 2 bases short and J 3 bases short, with 13 bases between. The DNA for the CDR3 is TGTGCCAGCAGCCAAATGTTCTCGGGGAAAGAGACCCAGTACTTC. Translation gives CASSQMFSGKETQYF.

There are a few counts of this clonotype. This chain joins TRBV4-1 and TRBJ1-1, with D possibly TRBD1 on 5 matching bases. Germline assignment: CDR1 MGHRA and CDR2 YSYEKL. The CDR3 spans 17 residues. V dropped 4 bases and J dropped 2 bases, with 20 bases sitting between them. The CDR3 spells CASSPLSPGRGNTEAFF. CDR3 DNA sequence: TGCGCCAGCAGCCCACTATCCCCGGGGAGGGGTAACACTGAAGCTTTCTTT.

In this sample, this clonotype turned up a few times. The chain links TRBV15 to TRBJ2-5; D uncertain. This CDR3 spans 13 amino acids. V lost 4 bases, J lost 2 bases, and 8 bases lay in between. Germline V lookup: CDR1 LNHNV, CDR2 YYDKDF (reference sequence). The CDR3 here is CATSIRHQETQYF. CDR3 nucleotides: TGTGCCACCAGCATTCGCCATCAAGAGACCCAGTACTTC.

The chain couples TRBV9 to TRBJ2-7; TRBD1 or TRBD2 may be the D gene (6 bases each). Trimming stripped 4 bases from V and 2 bases from J, with 13 bases between. The CDR3 covers 14 residues. Germline V gives CDR1 SGDLS, CDR2 YYNGEE. The CDR3 loop reads CASSSPGGPYEQYF. Written as DNA, the CDR3 is TGTGCCAGCAGCTCCCCCGGGGGCCCCTACGAGCAGTACTTC. Using reference TRBV9 and TRBJ2-7 for the parts outside the CDR3, the full variable domain is DSGVTQTPKHLITATGQRVTLRCSPRSGDLSVYWYQQSLDQGLQFLIQYYNGEERAKGNILERFSAQQFPDLHSELNLSSLELGDSALYFCASSSPGGPYEQYFGPGTRLTVT.

The chain uses TRBV7-2 and TRBJ1-4, with 7 nucleotides matching TRBD1. The CDR3 loop spans 14 amino acids. Per germline, CDR1 SGHTA and CDR2 FQGNSA. Trimming cost V 6 bases and J 4 bases; bases outside gene matches: 5. The CDR3 region is CASRPDRDNEKLFF. CDR3 in DNA: TGTGCCAGCAGACCCGACAGGGATAATGAAAAACTGTTTTTT.

This clonotype came up a few times. The chain employs TRBV27 and TRBJ2-1, with no clear D. CDR1 MNHEY and CDR2 SMNVEV come from the germline V gene (reference sequence). The CDR3 spans 14 residues. V lost 2 bases and J lost 2, with 7 bases in between. The CDR3: CASSLQEPYNEQFF. The CDR3, as DNA: TGTGCCAGCAGTTTACAGGAACCCTACAATGAGCAGTTCTTC.

The chain employs TRBV7-9 and TRBJ2-1, with D possibly matching TRBD1 (5 bases). The CDR3 has 16 amino acids. Germline loops: CDR1 SEHNR, CDR2 FQNEAQ (reference sequence). The V end was cut by 5 bases, the J end by 4 bases, with 18 bases between. This CDR3 is CASSASGLTIYNEQFF. In nucleotides, the CDR3 is TGTGCCAGCAGCGCGTCAGGGCTAACAATATACAATGAGCAGTTCTTC.

This clonotype was counted a few times. V is TRBV11-2 and J is TRBJ2-5; 10 bases are a match to TRBD2. The CDR3 extends over 15 amino acids. Germline values: CDR1 SGHAT, CDR2 FQNNGV. V lost 5 bases and J lost 5; bases outside the gene matches: 8. CDR3 sequence: CASSLSGRAGETQYF. CDR3 nucleotide sequence: TGTGCCAGCAGCCTGAGCGGGAGGGCCGGTGAGACCCAGTACTTC. Full variable domain (outside the CDR3, taken from reference TRBV11-2 and TRBJ2-5): EAGVAQSPRYKIIEKRQSVAFWCNPISGHATLYWYQQILGQGPKLLIQFQNNGVVDDSQLPKDRFSAERLKGVDSTLKIQPAKLEDSAVYLCASSLSGRAGETQYFGPGTRLLVL.

In this sample, this clonotype turned up a few times. The chain recombines TRBV29-1 with TRBJ2-5; no definite D call. This CDR3 has 14 residues. V shed 0 bases and J shed 5 bases, with 13 bases lying between them. From germline, CDR1 is SQVTM and CDR2 ANQGSEA. The CDR3 DNA is TGCAGCGTTGAAGATGGGTCCGGTGGGGAGACCCAGTACTTC. This encodes CSVEDGSGGETQYF.

This clonotype was picked up a small number of times. The CDR3 coding sequence is TGTGCCAGCAGCTTAGCCCTAAGCGGGAGAGAGCAGTACTTC. The encoded protein is CASSLALSGREQYF. V and J are TRBV7-2 and TRBJ2-5; the match to TRBD2 covers 8 bases. The junction had 8 bases not matched to a gene; V was cut back by 0 bases and J by 11 bases. Germline values: CDR1 SGHTA, CDR2 FQGNSA. The CDR3 runs 14 residues.

J is TRBJ2-5 and V is TRBV18; TRBD1 agrees at 8 bases. The DNA end is more similar to TRBJ2-7, so the J call may be wrong. This CDR3 is built from 16 residues. Germline CDR1 and CDR2: KGHSH and LQKENI. This chain's CDR3 is CASSSTGTGYLYEQYF. CDR3 coding DNA: TGTGCCAGCTCCTCCACCGGGACAGGTTACCTCTACGAGCAGTACTTC.

This clonotype occurred a few times. The chain has TRBV29-1 and TRBJ2-7; 9 bases fit TRBD1. There are 16 residues in the CDR3. V shed 1 base and J 0 bases; nucleotides not matched to a gene: 7. CDR1 is SQVTM and CDR2 is ANQGSEA in the germline V gene. The CDR3, as DNA: TGCAGCGTTGAAGGGGTCGGGACAGGGAGCTCCTACGAGCAGTACTTC. It specifies CSVEGVGTGSSYEQYF.

The chain is built from TRBV28 and TRBJ2-1; no reliable D call. The ends were cut back, 8 bases at V and 4 bases at J, with 12 bases in the middle. The length of the CDR3 is 13 residues. The V gene's germline CDR1 is MDHEN and CDR2 SYDVKM. CDR3 DNA: TGTGCCAGCCGCCTCACGGTATACAATGAGCAGTTCTTC. It codes for CASRLTVYNEQFF.

The V and J genes are TRBV20-1 and TRBJ2-1, with D maybe TRBD1 (5 bases). This CDR3 has 13 amino acids. Germline V lookup: CDR1 DFQATT, CDR2 SNEGSKA (reference sequence). The V gene lost 3 bases and the J gene lost 2 bases, with 8 bases spanning the gap. The CDR3 sequence: CSASRDTYNEQFF. The CDR3 DNA follows: TGCAGTGCTAGCAGGGATACCTACAATGAGCAGTTCTTC.

This clonotype was detected a few times. The chain joins TRBV29-1 to TRBJ1-1, with D unresolved. Trimming cost V 1 base and J 0 bases, with 3 bases left between them. The germline gives CDR1 SQVTM, CDR2 ANQGSEA. This CDR3 has 12 amino acids. In nucleotides, the CDR3 is TGCAGCGTTGAAGTGGTGAACACTGAAGCTTTCTTT. Translating gives CSVEVVNTEAFF.

This chain links TRBV5-1 with TRBJ2-1; 8 bases match TRBD1. V was clipped by 4 bases and J by 3 bases; unmatched bases: 6. CDR3 length equals 15 residues. The germline V gene has CDR1 SGHRS and CDR2 YFSETQ. CDR3 sequence reads: CASSQKDRGYNEQFF. Written as DNA, the CDR3 is TGCGCCAGCAGCCAGAAAGACAGGGGCTACAATGAGCAGTTCTTC.

This clonotype was picked up a small number of times. The chain is built from TRBV7-2 and TRBJ2-7; TRBD2 matches at 14 bases. V trimming: 1 base; J trimming: 4 bases; junction bases outside the gene matches: 3. The CDR3 contains 16 residues. The germline CDR1 and CDR2 sequences are SGHTA and FQGNSA. The CDR3 coding sequence is TGTGCCAGCAGCTTAGGAGGGACTAGCGGGGGTTACGAGCAGTACTTC. Translation gives CASSLGGTSGGYEQYF.

This clonotype was picked up a small number of times. The chain couples TRBV4-3 to TRBJ2-5; 9 bases line up with TRBD1. The V gene's germline CDR1 is LGHNA and CDR2 YSLEER. The V segment lost 5 bases and the J segment 5 bases; nucleotides outside the gene matches: 9. The CDR3 is 15 amino acids. CDR3 DNA: TGCGCCAGCAGCAAGGGCGACAGGGGGGGGGAGACCCAGTACTTC. The encoded protein is CASSKGDRGGETQYF.

This chain connects TRBV29-1 to TRBJ1-1; TRBD1 matches at 10 bases. Unmatched junction bases numbered 8, after V lost 6 bases and J lost 1 base. CDR1 and CDR2 from the germline V gene are SQVTM and ANQGSEA. The CDR3 has 15 amino acids. CDR3 DNA sequence: TGCAGCGTAGCAGGGACAGGGGATGAGAACACTGAAGCTTTCTTT. Its protein product is CSVAGTGDENTEAFF. Complete variable domain (other parts from reference TRBV29-1 and TRBJ1-1): SAVISQKPSRDICQRGTSLTIQCQVDSQVTMMFWYRQQPGQSLTLIATANQGSEATYESGFVIDKFPISRPNLTFSTLTVSNMSPEDSSIYLCSVAGTGDENTEAFFGQGTRLTVV.